The rows below give T cell receptor beta chains drawn from one sample of a study of T-cell reconstitution after alpha-beta-depleted transplantation in children. Using its own MiXCR run on the PCR reads, TCRdb lists one record per CDR3 protein. Among about 100,000 distinct CDR3 sequences listed, around 7% were seen once. This sample comprised PBMCs, obtained before TCRalphabeta/CD19-depleted stem cell transplant. The source of these receptors is a boy aged 2 to 9 with acute lymphoblastic leukemia, due to receive a stem cell transplant. CDR3s include the opening cysteine and the closing phenylalanine or tryptophan. Fields, in order: D gene, J gene, V gene, clone size, CDR3 DNA, CDR3 protein. D genes are given only for firm matches. Where a row states a size, it is once, few, many or the class of an expanded clone; other rows omit it.

TRBD2 | TRBJ2-3 | TRBV12-3/TRBV12-4 | - | TGTGCCAGCAGTTCGACTAGCGGGGTGAGGGATACGCAGTATTTT | CASSSTSGVRDTQYF
TRBD2 | TRBJ2-7 | TRBV3-1 | few | TGTGCCAGCAGCCACCCTAGCGGGAGCTCCTACGAGCAGTACTTC | CASSHPSGSSYEQYF
- | TRBJ2-3 | TRBV7-6 | few | TGTGCCAGCAGCCCGGGGGGCACAGATACGCAGTATTTT | CASSPGGTDTQYF
TRBD2 | TRBJ2-3 | TRBV5-6 | many | TGTGCCAGCAGGTTTTTTGGCGGGGGGGCCACAGATACGCAGTATTTT | CASRFFGGGATDTQYF
- | TRBJ2-3 | TRBV7-2 | - | TGTGCCAGCAGCCCCGACAGGCGAACACATAATACGCAGTATTTT | CASSPDRRTHNTQYF
- | TRBJ2-5 | TRBV29-1 | - | TGCAGCTTCACCGGGGCTCAAGAGACCCAGTACTTC | CSFTGAQETQYF
- | TRBJ1-6 | TRBV6-6 | many | TGTGCCAGCAAAAGGGTGGGTGAATCACCCCTCCACTTT | CASKRVGESPLHF
- | TRBJ2-2 | TRBV19 | few | TGTGCCAGTAGTACCCCTGCACCCCCTAGGAACACCGGGGAGCTGTTTTTT | CASSTPAPPRNTGELFF
TRBD1 | TRBJ1-6 | TRBV7-9 | few | TGTGCCAGCAGCTCTCAGGGGGCTGATTCACCCCTCCACTTT | CASSSQGADSPLHF
- | TRBJ1-2 | TRBV20-1 | - | TGCAGTGCTAGAAGGTCAGCGGGGAGAAGCTATGGCTACACCTTC | CSARRSAGRSYGYTF
- | TRBJ1-1 | TRBV12-3/TRBV12-4 | many | TGTGCCAGCAGTCCCTGGGGCAGGGGTAACACTGAAGCTTTCTTT | CASSPWGRGNTEAFF
TRBD1 | TRBJ1-3 | TRBV9 | - | TGTGCCAGCAGCGTAGTTGGGACAGTCTCTGGAAACACCATATATTTT | CASSVVGTVSGNTIYF
- | TRBJ2-1 | TRBV2 | many | TGTGCCAGCAGTGAAGGCAGGGTAGGTGAGCAGTTCTTC | CASSEGRVGEQFF
TRBD2 | TRBJ2-5 | TRBV7-2 | few | TGTGCCAGCAGCTTAGCGGCTAGCGGACTGTACCAAGAGACCCAGTACTTC | CASSLAASGLYQETQYF
- | TRBJ1-2 | TRBV12-3/TRBV12-4 | many | TGTGCCAGCAGTTTCGGGGGATCAGGGGGCTACACCTTC | CASSFGGSGGYTF
- | TRBJ2-6 | TRBV3-1 | many | TGTGCCAGCAGCCAAGGGGCAGGTACTGGGGCCAACGTCCTGACTTTC | CASSQGAGTGANVLTF
TRBD1 | TRBJ1-5 | TRBV5-1 | many | TGCGCCAGCTCCGGGACAGGGCACCAGCCCCAGCATTTT | CASSGTGHQPQHF
- | TRBJ2-7 | TRBV7-2 | many | TGTGCCAGCAGCTTAGAAGCCGGCTACGAGCAGTACTTC | CASSLEAGYEQYF
- | TRBJ2-3 | TRBV7-2 | many | TGTGCCAGCAGCTTAGCGCCCCAGGGCGGCACAGATACGCAGTATTTT | CASSLAPQGGTDTQYF
TRBD1 | TRBJ1-2 | TRBV5-1 | few | TGCGCCAGCAGCCCGGACAGGGCTACTAACTATGGCTACACCTTC | CASSPDRATNYGYTF
- | TRBJ2-7 | TRBV6-1 | - | TGTGCCAGCAGTGAAGGGCCGGGAAGGGCAAGGTACGAGCAGTACTTC | CASSEGPGRARYEQYF
TRBD2 | TRBJ2-1 | TRBV10-3 | few | TGTGCCATCAGGTCGGGGAGCGGGGAAAGTTCCTACAATGAGCAGTTCTTC | CAIRSGSGESSYNEQFF
TRBD1 | TRBJ2-1 | TRBV4-1 | few | TGCGCCAGCCAAGAATCTCGAGGACAGGGCTCCTACAATGAGCAGTTCTTC | CASQESRGQGSYNEQFF
- | TRBJ1-5 | TRBV9 | many | TGTGCCAGCAGCGGGGGAGGGTGGGGTCAGCCCCAGCATTTT | CASSGGGWGQPQHF
- | TRBJ1-4 | TRBV20-1 | few | TGCAGTGCTAGAGATCTAGGGACCGCAACTAATGAAAAACTGTTTTTT | CSARDLGTATNEKLFF
- | TRBJ1-5 | TRBV6-5 | - | TGTGCCAGCAGTAACGGACACCTAAGGAATCAGCCCCAGCATTTT | CASSNGHLRNQPQHF
- | TRBJ1-2 | TRBV5-1 | medium-sized | TGCGCCAGCAGCTTGGAGCTCTCCAACTATGGCTACACCTTC | CASSLELSNYGYTF
- | TRBJ1-1 | TRBV5-1 | many | TGCGCCAGCAGCTTGCTGACAGCGCTGGACACTGAAGCTTTCTTT | CASSLLTALDTEAFF
- | TRBJ1-1 | TRBV7-9 | few | TGTGCCAGCAGCTTAGCGTCGGGAATCCAAGAAGCTTTCTTT | CASSLASGIQEAFF
- | TRBJ1-1 | TRBV7-8 | - | TGTGCCAGCAGCTTCTGGGGGGGAGCTGAAGCTTTCTTT | CASSFWGGAEAFF
- | TRBJ2-2 | TRBV5-1 | few | TGCGCCAGCAGCCCCTTGGGACAAGACACCGGGGAGCTGTTTTTT | CASSPLGQDTGELFF
- | TRBJ1-4 | TRBV20-1 | - | TGCAGTGCCGCATGGAACCTCCGGGGACCTAATGAAAAACTGTTTTTT | CSAAWNLRGPNEKLFF
- | TRBJ2-1 | TRBV9 | few | TGTGCCAGCACCCGGTCGGGGGCGCTGAACAATGAGCAGTTCTTC | CASTRSGALNNEQFF
- | TRBJ1-5 | TRBV6-5 | - | TGTGCCAGCACCAAACGGAGCAGGGGAAGCAATCAGCCCCAGCATTTT | CASTKRSRGSNQPQHF
- | TRBJ1-1 | TRBV5-1 | many | TGCGCCAGCAGCTTGGCTCCGGGTTCGGGCACTGAAGCTTTCTTT | CASSLAPGSGTEAFF
- | TRBJ2-5 | TRBV7-8 | - | TGTGCCAGCAGTTTAAGGGGGGCCGGGGGGGAGACCCAGTACTTC | CASSLRGAGGETQYF
- | TRBJ1-3 | TRBV5-1 | many | TGCGCCAGCACCTCGCGCGCAGGTGGAAACACCATATATTTT | CASTSRAGGNTIYF
TRBD1 | TRBJ2-5 | TRBV5-1 | many | TGCGCCAGCAGCTCACAGGGGAACCAGTACTTC | CASSSQGNQYF
TRBD1 | TRBJ2-7 | TRBV25-1 | few | TGTGCCAGCAGTGAAACGGGACAGGGCTACGAGCAGTACTTC | CASSETGQGYEQYF
- | TRBJ2-2 | TRBV10-1 | many | TGCGCCAGCAGTGAGTCGAGCACCGGGGAGCTGTTTTTT | CASSESSTGELFF
TRBD1 | TRBJ2-7 | TRBV28 | many | TGTGCCAGCAGTCTGACAGGGGGTGACTACGAGCAGTACTTC | CASSLTGGDYEQYF
TRBD2 | TRBJ2-5 | TRBV4-2 | few | TGTGCCAGCAGCCAGGGAACTAGCGGAGAGTACCAAGAGACCCAGTACTTC | CASSQGTSGEYQETQYF
- | TRBJ1-6 | TRBV20-1 | - | TGCAGTGCTGCTCGGGAGGCTTCACCCCTCCACTTT | CSAAREASPLHF
- | TRBJ2-1 | TRBV20-1 | - | TGCAGTGCTAGAGCCGGGGGCTCCTACAATGAGCAGTTCTTC | CSARAGGSYNEQFF
TRBD2 | TRBJ2-2 | TRBV2 | - | TGTGCCAGCAGGGGAGCGGGGGGGCTTGGCACCGGGGAGCTGTTTTTT | CASRGAGGLGTGELFF